The rows below give T cell receptor beta chains drawn from one sample of a study of beta chain features in type 1 diabetes. TCRdb's copy holds only in-frame clones and misses some; the assay was immunoSEQ multiplex PCR. Of about 900,000 clones in the sample, roughly a sixth were seen once. Sequenced input: naive CD4+ T cells from blood. The source is a young woman in good health. The conserved cysteine and the conserved F or W are not part of the CDR3 here. The order of the fields is J gene, V gene, CDR3 protein.

TRBJ2-3 TRBV14 ASSQVPSGTDTQY
TRBJ1-5 TRBV28 ASSRGQASQPQH
TRBJ2-7 TRBV7-2 ASSSLDRGMPYEQY
TRBJ2-5 TRBV7-9 ASSFRTGGETQY
TRBJ2-7 TRBV27 ASSRSGTGRNEQY
TRBJ2-3 TRBV5-1 ASTSSWGDAQKNN
TRBJ2-1 TRBV18 ASSVLAGAYNEQF
TRBJ2-2 TRBV9 ASSVGGGSTGELF
TRBJ2-3 TRBV18 ASSPSVRVDTQY
TRBJ2-6 TRBV10-3 AISVGSSGANVLT
TRBJ2-5 TRBV7-9 ASSSLAGVEETQY
TRBJ2-3 TRBV6-5 ATRDRTDTQY
TRBJ1-1 TRBV27 ASRSSGLHTEAF
TRBJ2-2 TRBV5-4 ASSPSLGVGDGELF
TRBJ2-1 TRBV4-2 ASSLGLAGEWSNEQF
TRBJ2-3 TRBV7-7 ASSLERESRTDTQY
TRBJ2-2 TRBV7-9 ASSQGGIRFAGELF
TRBJ2-5 TRBV6-1 ASSEIAGNQETQY
TRBJ1-4 TRBV4-1 ASSQDGGGLEKLF
TRBJ1-2 TRBV28 ASSLGVGNYGYT
TRBJ1-5 TRBV7-9 ASGEGDGTRPQH
TRBJ1-3 TRBV7-9 ASNVGGAGNTIY
TRBJ2-1 TRBV29-1 SVDFTRGRALNEQF
TRBJ2-5 TRBV5-1 ASSGATARQGTQY
TRBJ2-5 TRBV5-4 ASSKAQETQY
TRBJ1-1 TRBV5-1 ASSPRDVNTEAF
TRBJ2-2 TRBV18 ASSLSNRGFTGELF
TRBJ2-5 TRBV5-6 ASSRTGTLETQY
TRBJ1-2 TRBV19 ASRTGIYGYT
TRBJ2-1 TRBV5-1 ASSSEGQNNEQF
TRBJ1-2 TRBV6-5 ASSYGEGFYGYT
TRBJ1-3 TRBV9 ASSVEASISGNTIY
TRBJ2-3 TRBV14 ASSQENRRVDTQY
TRBJ2-3 TRBV15 ATSRDDSGSSLG
TRBJ2-3 TRBV15 ATSREAVSTNTQY
TRBJ2-5 TRBV10-3 AISARGLETQY
TRBJ1-3 TRBV25-1 ASSEHRVSGNTIY
TRBJ2-5 TRBV28 ASSLTGETQY
TRBJ1-2 TRBV28 ASSFSGSPNYGYT
TRBJ2-3 TRBV7-9 ASSHSGTGITDTQY
TRBJ1-5 TRBV5-4 ASSAGTSSNQPQH
TRBJ1-1 TRBV5-1 ASSSLPQQVNTEAF
TRBJ1-5 TRBV19 ASTGRGQMAAQH
TRBJ2-1 TRBV7-2 ASSHATSFSYNEQF
TRBJ1-1 TRBV28 ASRLSMNTEAF
TRBJ2-2 TRBV9 ASSVRGGDGTGELF
TRBJ2-5 TRBV2 ASSDILGGSGETQY
TRBJ2-2 TRBV28 ASSDSAGELF
TRBJ2-5 TRBV4-1 ASSHEGRVGETQY
TRBJ1-5 TRBV28 ASSLSSSNQPQH
TRBJ2-2 TRBV7-8 ASSTRTENTGELF
TRBJ2-1 TRBV10-3 AISESTGLAGGSYNEQF
TRBJ1-1 TRBV19 ASTQRGGNTEAF
TRBJ2-1 TRBV28 ASGNRSGRYNEQF
TRBJ1-1 TRBV7-9 ASNSGLGNTEAF
TRBJ2-6 TRBV27 ASSTWGSGANVLT